This is a list of T cell receptor beta chains from one sample in a study of blood T cell repertoires in COVID-19. Clones were read by immunoSEQ multiplex PCR, and TCRdb kept only the in-frame ones, dropping some. The sample shows approximately 110,000 clones, approximately 90% of them seen only once. The specimen sequenced was peripheral blood. These TCRs come from a woman of 80 years or more with acute or convalescent COVID-19. CDR3s include the opening cysteine and the closing phenylalanine or tryptophan. Each record gives: J gene, V gene, clone size, D gene, CDR3 DNA, CDR3 protein. A D gene is named only where the DNA matches it firmly. Some rows have no size entry. The others give once, few or many, or a class for an expanded clone.

TRBJ2-7,TRBV5-4,-,-,TGTGCCAGCAGCTCTCGGGAAGTGGGCTACGAGCAGTACTTC,CASSSREVGYEQYF
TRBJ2-7,TRBV5-1,-,TRBD1,TGCGCCAGCAGCTTGGCCTCAGGGGGCTACGAGCAGTACTTC,CASSLASGGYEQYF
TRBJ2-1,TRBV6-2/TRBV6-3,-,TRBD1,TGTGCCAGCAGTTACTCTTTGACAGGGAAAGGGTACAATGAGCAGTTCTTC,CASSYSLTGKGYNEQFF
TRBJ2-5,TRBV4-1,-,TRBD2,TGCGCCAGCAGCCTATTAACTAGCGGGGTGGAGGAGACCCAGTACTTC,CASSLLTSGVEETQYF
TRBJ1-3,TRBV15,-,-,TGTGCCACCAGCAGAGATAGGGGGTCCTCTGGAAACACCATATATTTT,CATSRDRGSSGNTIYF
TRBJ2-7,TRBV5-1,once,TRBD2,TGCGCCAGCAACCCCAGCGGGGGGGCAAGAGAGCAGTACTTC,CASNPSGGAREQYF
TRBJ1-6,TRBV30,-,TRBD1,TGTGCCTGGAGGGGACAGCGTAATTCACCCCTCCACTTT,CAWRGQRNSPLHF
TRBJ1-2,TRBV7-3,-,TRBD1,TGTGCCAGCAGCTTAAATCGTACCGGGACAGGGTGCAGCTATGGCTACACCTTC,CASSLNRTGTGCSYGYTF
TRBJ1-6,TRBV28,-,-,TGTGCCAGCAGTTTACGCCCCAGGGGCCCCTATAATTCACCCCTCCACTTT,CASSLRPRGPYNSPLHF
TRBJ2-1,TRBV28,-,-,TGTGCCAGCAGTTTACCCGGGACACGGATAAACAATGAGCAGTTCTTC,CASSLPGTRINNEQFF
TRBJ1-2,TRBV6-6,-,-,TGTGCCAGCAGTTACGGGACCAGGGGTGGCTACACCTTC,CASSYGTRGGYTF
TRBJ2-7,TRBV5-1,-,-,TGCGCCAGCAGCTTGGGAGACTCCTCCTACGAGCAGTACTTC,CASSLGDSSYEQYF
TRBJ2-3,TRBV5-1,-,-,TGCGCCAGCAGCATAGACGGAGCTAGCACAGATACGCAGTATTTT,CASSIDGASTDTQYF
TRBJ2-5,TRBV13,once,-,TGTGCCAGCAGCTTAGTAGGAGGGGGGGTTAGCGAGGAGACCCAGTACTTC,CASSLVGGGVSEETQYF
TRBJ1-1,TRBV18,-,-,TGTGCCAGCTCACCGGGCCAGGGGACCATGAACACTGAAGCTTTCTTT,CASSPGQGTMNTEAFF
TRBJ2-3,TRBV20-1,once,TRBD2,TGCAGTGCTAGTGCGGGGGGACCAGATACGCAGTATTTT,CSASAGGPDTQYF
TRBJ1-2,TRBV6-5,-,TRBD1,TGTGCCAGCTCTGACAGGGTCTATGGCTACACCTTC,CASSDRVYGYTF
TRBJ1-1,TRBV14,-,-,TGTGCCAGCAGCCACTTAACAGGGAACACTGAAGCTTTCTTT,CASSHLTGNTEAFF
TRBJ1-2,TRBV30,-,TRBD1,TGTGCCTGGAGTGTCAGGGGGCGACAGGGGGCCCACTATGGCTACACCTTC,CAWSVRGRQGAHYGYTF
TRBJ1-4,TRBV30,-,-,TGTGCCTGGGATCGGGGGGATGAAAAACTGTTTTTT,CAWDRGDEKLFF
TRBJ2-7,TRBV5-5,-,-,TGTGCCAGCAGCTTTTTCGCAGGGTCGGGTGAGCAGTACTTC,CASSFFAGSGEQYF
TRBJ2-4,TRBV1,-,-,TGCACCAGCAGCCGCACCCTCCGGGACAGGGGTAGCTCAGCCAAAAACATTCAGTACTTC,CTSSRTLRDRGSSAKNIQYF